The rows below give T cell receptor beta chains drawn from one sample of a study of blood T cell repertoires in COVID-19. The repertoire was sequenced with immunoSEQ multiplex PCR; TCRdb's copy has only in-frame clones and lacks some. The data show roughly 89,000 clones, 70% to 90% seen once. The sample taken for sequencing was peripheral blood. The receptors were gathered from a woman older than 75 with acute or convalescent COVID-19. CDR3s include the opening cysteine and the closing phenylalanine or tryptophan. The order of the fields is D gene, V gene, clone size, J gene, CDR3 DNA, CDR3 protein. D genes are given only for firm matches. The size field is filled for only some rows; it gives once, few, many or a size class.

D gene: -; V gene: TRBV27; clone size: -; J gene: TRBJ2-6; CDR3 DNA: TGTGCCAGCAGTTTGAGGGGGGGGCGGGCTTTAACTGGGGCCAACGTCCTGACTTTC; CDR3 protein: CASSLRGGRALTGANVLTF
D gene: TRBD2; V gene: TRBV5-4; clone size: -; J gene: TRBJ2-1; CDR3 DNA: TGTGCCAGCAGCAAAGCGGGACTAGCGGGGCCGAGCTCCTACAATGAGCAGTTCTTC; CDR3 protein: CASSKAGLAGPSSYNEQFF
D gene: TRBD2; V gene: TRBV10-2; clone size: -; J gene: TRBJ2-3; CDR3 DNA: TGCGCCAGCAGTGAGACTAGCGACTACACAGATACGCAGTATTTT; CDR3 protein: CASSETSDYTDTQYF
D gene: -; V gene: TRBV6-1; clone size: -; J gene: TRBJ1-6; CDR3 DNA: TGTGCCAGCAGTGAAGCCTCTTTATATAGGGGACTGTCCTCACCCCTCCACTTT; CDR3 protein: CASSEASLYRGLSSPLHF
D gene: TRBD2; V gene: TRBV5-6; clone size: -; J gene: TRBJ2-7; CDR3 DNA: TGTGCCAGCAGCTCCATTAGCGGGGGAGACTACGAGCAGTACTTC; CDR3 protein: CASSSISGGDYEQYF
D gene: TRBD1; V gene: TRBV19; clone size: -; J gene: TRBJ2-2; CDR3 DNA: TGTGCCAGTAGTATGCTGACAGGGAGCACCGGGGAGCTGTTTTTT; CDR3 protein: CASSMLTGSTGELFF
D gene: -; V gene: TRBV30; clone size: -; J gene: TRBJ1-6; CDR3 DNA: TGTGCCTGGGCTAAGACAGGCGTCAGCACCCTCCACTTT; CDR3 protein: CAWAKTGVSTLHF
D gene: -; V gene: TRBV6-2/TRBV6-3; clone size: -; J gene: TRBJ2-3; CDR3 DNA: TGTGCCAGCAGCACTAGCGCAACCGTGGGGGGCGCTACGCAGTATTTT; CDR3 protein: CASSTSATVGGATQYF
D gene: TRBD2; V gene: TRBV7-2; clone size: -; J gene: TRBJ2-3; CDR3 DNA: TGTGCCAGCATTAAAGACTTAGCGGGGGGGCGAGATACGCAGTATTTT; CDR3 protein: CASIKDLAGGRDTQYF
D gene: TRBD2; V gene: TRBV2; clone size: -; J gene: TRBJ2-1; CDR3 DNA: TGTGCCAGCCCACCTAGCGGGGAGCCCTACAATGAGCAGTTCTTC; CDR3 protein: CASPPSGEPYNEQFF
D gene: TRBD1; V gene: TRBV19; clone size: -; J gene: TRBJ1-6; CDR3 DNA: TGTGCCAGTAGTCCGGACAGGGGGTTCAGCTCCTATAATTCACCCCTCCACTTT; CDR3 protein: CASSPDRGFSSYNSPLHF
D gene: TRBD1; V gene: TRBV2; clone size: -; J gene: TRBJ1-1; CDR3 DNA: TGTGCCACCGGACAGGGGGCTCGTAAGGCTGAAGCTTTCTTT; CDR3 protein: CATGQGARKAEAFF
D gene: -; V gene: TRBV10-3; clone size: -; J gene: TRBJ2-1; CDR3 DNA: TGTGCCACCCAGGGGTCGGGGCCAAATGAGCAGTTCTTC; CDR3 protein: CATQGSGPNEQFF
D gene: -; V gene: TRBV21-1; clone size: -; J gene: TRBJ1-5; CDR3 DNA: TGTGCCAGCAGCAAAACCGTCGACAGGGAGCCCAGCAATCAGCCCCAGCATTTT; CDR3 protein: CASSKTVDREPSNQPQHF
D gene: -; V gene: TRBV19; clone size: -; J gene: TRBJ1-2; CDR3 DNA: TGTGCCAGTAGTAACAGGGTTCGGTCCCTCTATGGCTACACCTTC; CDR3 protein: CASSNRVRSLYGYTF
D gene: -; V gene: TRBV6-5; clone size: -; J gene: TRBJ1-1; CDR3 DNA: TGTGCCACACTACCGGGACAGAACACTGAAGCTTTCTTT; CDR3 protein: CATLPGQNTEAFF
D gene: TRBD1; V gene: TRBV28; clone size: -; J gene: TRBJ1-2; CDR3 DNA: TGTGCCAGCAAGGCAGGGGGACCCTATGGCTACACCTTC; CDR3 protein: CASKAGGPYGYTF
D gene: -; V gene: TRBV5-1; clone size: -; J gene: TRBJ1-1; CDR3 DNA: TGCGCCAGCAGCTCCTTTTCCACGGACATGAACACTGAAGCTTTCTTT; CDR3 protein: CASSSFSTDMNTEAFF
D gene: TRBD1; V gene: TRBV6-5; clone size: -; J gene: TRBJ2-7; CDR3 DNA: TGTGCCAGCAGTCAGGGACAGTACTCCTACGAGCAGTACTTC; CDR3 protein: CASSQGQYSYEQYF
D gene: TRBD2; V gene: TRBV7-2; clone size: once; J gene: TRBJ2-7; CDR3 DNA: TGTGCCAGCAGCTTAGCGGTAACTAGCGGGGCCTACGAGCAGTACTTC; CDR3 protein: CASSLAVTSGAYEQYF
D gene: -; V gene: TRBV28; clone size: -; J gene: TRBJ2-1; CDR3 DNA: TGTGCCAGCAGTTTGTGGGTGGCAGGGGATTACAATGAGCAGTTCTTC; CDR3 protein: CASSLWVAGDYNEQFF
D gene: -; V gene: TRBV19; clone size: -; J gene: TRBJ1-1; CDR3 DNA: TGTGCCAGTAGCGAGGGCCCTGGGACTGAAGCTTTCTTT; CDR3 protein: CASSEGPGTEAFF
D gene: TRBD1; V gene: TRBV9; clone size: -; J gene: TRBJ1-2; CDR3 DNA: TGTGCCAGCAGCGTAGGGGACAGGGTTTCTTATGGCTACACCTTC; CDR3 protein: CASSVGDRVSYGYTF
D gene: -; V gene: TRBV5-4; clone size: -; J gene: TRBJ2-5; CDR3 DNA: TGTGCCAGCAGCTTGGACCAGTCCAGACAAGAGACCCAGTACTTC; CDR3 protein: CASSLDQSRQETQYF
D gene: -; V gene: TRBV7-9; clone size: -; J gene: TRBJ2-5; CDR3 DNA: TGTGCCAGCAGTCCGGACATACAAGAGACCCAGTACTTC; CDR3 protein: CASSPDIQETQYF
D gene: TRBD2; V gene: TRBV5-1; clone size: -; J gene: TRBJ2-1; CDR3 DNA: TGCGCCAGCAGTTCTCGGGGACTACGCAATGAGCAGTTCTTC; CDR3 protein: CASSSRGLRNEQFF
D gene: TRBD1; V gene: TRBV6-5; clone size: -; J gene: TRBJ2-5; CDR3 DNA: TGTGCCAGCAGTTACACGGGACAGTACCAAGAGACCCAGTACTTC; CDR3 protein: CASSYTGQYQETQYF
D gene: TRBD1; V gene: TRBV7-2; clone size: -; J gene: TRBJ2-5; CDR3 DNA: TGTGCCAGCAGCTTCCACCGGGGGACAGGGCAAGAGACCCAGTACTTC; CDR3 protein: CASSFHRGTGQETQYF
D gene: -; V gene: TRBV5-4; clone size: -; J gene: TRBJ1-2; CDR3 DNA: TGTGCCAGCAGCTTGCCGGCAATCCCTAGGGGCTACACCTTC; CDR3 protein: CASSLPAIPRGYTF
D gene: TRBD1; V gene: TRBV4-2; clone size: -; J gene: TRBJ1-4; CDR3 DNA: TGTGCCAGCCTGGACCACAGGGGGGGTGAAAAACTGTTTTTT; CDR3 protein: CASLDHRGGEKLFF
D gene: TRBD1; V gene: TRBV7-2; clone size: -; J gene: TRBJ1-5; CDR3 DNA: TGTGCCAGCAGCTTCCGACAGGGCGGGCAGCCCCAGCATTTT; CDR3 protein: CASSFRQGGQPQHF
D gene: TRBD1; V gene: TRBV28; clone size: once; J gene: TRBJ2-2; CDR3 DNA: TGTGCCAGCAGTGGACAGGGCGGGGCCGGGGAGCTGTTTTTT; CDR3 protein: CASSGQGGAGELFF
D gene: TRBD1; V gene: TRBV3-1/TRBV3-2; clone size: -; J gene: TRBJ1-2; CDR3 DNA: TGTGCCAGCAGCCAAGGGGACAGGGGCTATGGCTACACCTTC; CDR3 protein: CASSQGDRGYGYTF
D gene: TRBD2; V gene: TRBV10-2; clone size: -; J gene: TRBJ2-7; CDR3 DNA: TGCGCCAGCAGTGAAAGGGGTAGCGGGGGGGCCCCCGAGCAGTACTTC; CDR3 protein: CASSERGSGGAPEQYF
D gene: TRBD1; V gene: TRBV6-5; clone size: -; J gene: TRBJ1-2; CDR3 DNA: TGTGCCAGCAGTTACTCAATCCGGGACAGCTATGGCTACACCTTC; CDR3 protein: CASSYSIRDSYGYTF
D gene: -; V gene: TRBV4-3; clone size: few; J gene: TRBJ1-1; CDR3 DNA: TGCGCCAGCAGCCAAGTGACACTGAACACTGAAGCTTTCTTT; CDR3 protein: CASSQVTLNTEAFF
D gene: -; V gene: TRBV30; clone size: -; J gene: TRBJ1-5; CDR3 DNA: TGTGCCTGGAGTCCCGGGACACGCCAGGGGCCCCAGCATTTT; CDR3 protein: CAWSPGTRQGPQHF
D gene: TRBD1; V gene: TRBV4-1; clone size: -; J gene: TRBJ2-7; CDR3 DNA: TGCGCCAGCAGCCAAGATGGACAGGGCTGGGACGAGCAGTACTTC; CDR3 protein: CASSQDGQGWDEQYF
D gene: TRBD1; V gene: TRBV7-9; clone size: -; J gene: TRBJ2-7; CDR3 DNA: TGTGCCAGCAGCTTAAGGGACAGGTCTAGCTACGAGCAGTACTTC; CDR3 protein: CASSLRDRSSYEQYF
D gene: TRBD1; V gene: TRBV7-8; clone size: -; J gene: TRBJ2-6; CDR3 DNA: TGTGCCAGCAGCCCTTCAGGGGGCTCTGGGGCCAACGTCCTGACTTTC; CDR3 protein: CASSPSGGSGANVLTF
D gene: TRBD1; V gene: TRBV6-2/TRBV6-3; clone size: -; J gene: TRBJ2-5; CDR3 DNA: TGTGCCAGCAGTTCCCGGACAGGGCGGCAAGAGACCCAGTACTTC; CDR3 protein: CASSSRTGRQETQYF
D gene: TRBD2; V gene: TRBV5-1; clone size: -; J gene: TRBJ2-3; CDR3 DNA: TGCGCCAGCAGCTTGGGACTAGCCACAGATACGCAGTATTTT; CDR3 protein: CASSLGLATDTQYF
D gene: -; V gene: TRBV7-3; clone size: -; J gene: TRBJ1-1; CDR3 DNA: TGTGCCAGCAGCTCGTTCGTGGGCGCGGGTGAAGCTTTCTTT; CDR3 protein: CASSSFVGAGEAFF
D gene: TRBD1; V gene: TRBV6-2/TRBV6-3; clone size: -; J gene: TRBJ1-5; CDR3 DNA: TGTGCCAGCAGTTACCCGAGACAGGGAAATAGCAATCAGCCCCAGCATTTT; CDR3 protein: CASSYPRQGNSNQPQHF
D gene: TRBD1; V gene: TRBV13; clone size: -; J gene: TRBJ2-5; CDR3 DNA: TGTGCCAGCAGCTTAAGGCAGACAGGGCAAGAGACCCAGTACTTC; CDR3 protein: CASSLRQTGQETQYF
D gene: TRBD1; V gene: TRBV2; clone size: once; J gene: TRBJ1-2; CDR3 DNA: TGTGCCGGAGCTGGACAGGGCGGAGGTGGCTACACCTTC; CDR3 protein: CAGAGQGGGGYTF
D gene: TRBD1; V gene: TRBV11-3; clone size: -; J gene: TRBJ2-5; CDR3 DNA: TGTGCCAGCAGCTTAGGGACAGGGAGTGGAGAGACCCAGTACTTC; CDR3 protein: CASSLGTGSGETQYF
D gene: -; V gene: TRBV5-4; clone size: -; J gene: TRBJ1-5; CDR3 DNA: TGTGCCAGCAGCTTGGCCGGGGGGGGTCAGCCCCAGCATTTT; CDR3 protein: CASSLAGGGQPQHF
D gene: -; V gene: TRBV12-3/TRBV12-4; clone size: -; J gene: TRBJ2-7; CDR3 DNA: TGTGCCAGCAGGAACCGGGACATTCTCGAGCAGTACTTC; CDR3 protein: CASRNRDILEQYF
D gene: -; V gene: TRBV3-1/TRBV3-2; clone size: once; J gene: TRBJ1-2; CDR3 DNA: TGTGCCAGCAGCCCCGACTTAACTGGCTATGGCTACACCTTC; CDR3 protein: CASSPDLTGYGYTF
D gene: -; V gene: TRBV7-2; clone size: -; J gene: TRBJ2-6; CDR3 DNA: TGTGCCAGCAGCTTAGCTAGCGGATTTTCCTCTGGGGCCAACGTCCTGACTTTC; CDR3 protein: CASSLASGFSSGANVLTF
D gene: -; V gene: TRBV19; clone size: -; J gene: TRBJ1-5; CDR3 DNA: TGTGCCAGTAGTACCGGGACATATTATCAGCCCCAGCATTTT; CDR3 protein: CASSTGTYYQPQHF